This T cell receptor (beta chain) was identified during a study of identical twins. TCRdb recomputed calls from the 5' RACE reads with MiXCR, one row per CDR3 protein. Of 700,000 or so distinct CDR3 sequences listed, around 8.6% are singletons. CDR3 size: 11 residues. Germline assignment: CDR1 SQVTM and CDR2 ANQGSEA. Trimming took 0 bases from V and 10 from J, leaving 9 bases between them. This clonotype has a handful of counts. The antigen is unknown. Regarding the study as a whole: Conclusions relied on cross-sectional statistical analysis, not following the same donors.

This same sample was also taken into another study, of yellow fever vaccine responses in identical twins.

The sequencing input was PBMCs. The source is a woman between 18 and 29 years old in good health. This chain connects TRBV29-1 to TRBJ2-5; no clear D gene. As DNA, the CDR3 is TGCAGCGTTGAAGATAGTACAGTCCAGTACTTC. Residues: CSVEDSTVQYF.